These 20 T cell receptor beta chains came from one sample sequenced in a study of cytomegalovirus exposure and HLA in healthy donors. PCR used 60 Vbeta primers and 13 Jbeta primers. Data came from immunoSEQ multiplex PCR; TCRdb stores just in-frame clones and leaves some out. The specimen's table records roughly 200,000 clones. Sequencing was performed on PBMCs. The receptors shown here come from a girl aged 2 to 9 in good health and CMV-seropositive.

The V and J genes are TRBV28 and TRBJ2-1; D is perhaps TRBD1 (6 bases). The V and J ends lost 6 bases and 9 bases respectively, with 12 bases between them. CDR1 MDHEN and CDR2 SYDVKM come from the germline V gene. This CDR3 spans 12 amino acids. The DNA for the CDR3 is TGTGCCAGCAGGGTACAGGGCAGTGAGCAGTTCTTC. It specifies CASRVQGSEQFF.

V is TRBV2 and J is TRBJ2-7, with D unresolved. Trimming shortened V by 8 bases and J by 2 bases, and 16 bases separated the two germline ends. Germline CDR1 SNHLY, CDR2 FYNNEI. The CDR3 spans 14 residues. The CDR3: CASSIRLSTYEQYF. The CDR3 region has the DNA TGTGCCAGCTCTATCAGGTTAAGTACCTACGAGCAGTACTTC. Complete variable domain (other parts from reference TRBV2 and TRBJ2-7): EPEVTQTPSHQVTQMGQEVILRCVPISNHLYFYWYRQILGQKVEFLVSFYNNEISEKSEIFDDQFSVERPDGSNFTLKIRSTKLEDSAMYFCASSIRLSTYEQYFGPGTRLTVT.

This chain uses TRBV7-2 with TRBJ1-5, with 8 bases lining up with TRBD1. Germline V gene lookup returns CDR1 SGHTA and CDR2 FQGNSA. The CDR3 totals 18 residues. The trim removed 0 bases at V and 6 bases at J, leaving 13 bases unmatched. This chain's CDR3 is CASSLAWVTGEFGQPQHF. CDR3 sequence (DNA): TGTGCCAGCAGCTTAGCATGGGTGACAGGGGAGTTCGGTCAGCCCCAGCATTTT.

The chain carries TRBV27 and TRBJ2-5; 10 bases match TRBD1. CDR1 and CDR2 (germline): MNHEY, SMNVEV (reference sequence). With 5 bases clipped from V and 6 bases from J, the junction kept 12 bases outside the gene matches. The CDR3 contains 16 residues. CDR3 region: CASSPPLMGQGKTQYF. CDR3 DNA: TGTGCCAGCAGTCCACCACTCATGGGACAGGGGAAGACCCAGTACTTC.

The CDR3 region has the DNA TGTGCCAGCAGCTTGTGGGAGGGGAATCAGCCCCAGCATTTT. This codes for CASSLWEGNQPQHF. The rearrangement uses TRBV5-4 and TRBJ1-5, with a tentative D call TRBD1 (5 bases). The V gene's germline CDR1 is SGHNT and CDR2 YYREEE (reference sequence). The V end lost 1 base, the J end lost 4 bases, and 9 bases lay between the germline ends. This CDR3 is 14 amino acids long.

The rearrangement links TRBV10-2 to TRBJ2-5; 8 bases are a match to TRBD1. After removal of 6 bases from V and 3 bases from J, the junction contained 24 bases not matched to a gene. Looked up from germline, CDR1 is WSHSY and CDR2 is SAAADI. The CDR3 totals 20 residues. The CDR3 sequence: CASSSRTGRVSGSQKETQYF. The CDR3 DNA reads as TGCGCCAGCAGCTCCCGGACAGGGCGCGTTTCGGGGAGCCAAAAAGAGACCCAGTACTTC.

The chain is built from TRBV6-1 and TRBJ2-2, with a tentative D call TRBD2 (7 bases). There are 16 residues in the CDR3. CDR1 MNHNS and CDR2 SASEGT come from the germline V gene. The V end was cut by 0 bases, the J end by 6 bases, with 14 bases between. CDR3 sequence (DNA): TGTGCCAGCAGTGAAGCTTCCCGGGGGGCCCCCGGGGAGCTGTTTTTT. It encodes CASSEASRGAPGELFF.

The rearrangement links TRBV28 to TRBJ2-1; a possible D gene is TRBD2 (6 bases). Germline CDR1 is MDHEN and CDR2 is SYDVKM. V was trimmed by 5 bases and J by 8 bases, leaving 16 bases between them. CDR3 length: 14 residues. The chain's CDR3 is CASSPQLAPDEQFF. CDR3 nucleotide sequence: TGTGCCAGCAGTCCGCAACTAGCTCCTGATGAGCAGTTCTTC.

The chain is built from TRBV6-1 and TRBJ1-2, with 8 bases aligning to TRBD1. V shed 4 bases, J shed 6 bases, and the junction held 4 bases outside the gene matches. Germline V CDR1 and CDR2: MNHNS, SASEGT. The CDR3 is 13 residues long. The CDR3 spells CASSGDRGDGYTF. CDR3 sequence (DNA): TGTGCCAGCAGTGGAGACAGGGGAGATGGCTACACCTTC.

The CDR3 loop is CASSEQGYQPQHF. CDR3 coding DNA: TGTGCCAGCAGTGAACAGGGATATCAGCCCCAGCATTTT. The J gene is TRBJ1-5, the V gene TRBV6-1, with D perhaps TRBD1 (5 bases). This CDR3 comprises 13 residues. Germline V lookup: CDR1 MNHNS, CDR2 SASEGT. V was trimmed by 2 bases and J by 5 bases, leaving 7 bases between them.

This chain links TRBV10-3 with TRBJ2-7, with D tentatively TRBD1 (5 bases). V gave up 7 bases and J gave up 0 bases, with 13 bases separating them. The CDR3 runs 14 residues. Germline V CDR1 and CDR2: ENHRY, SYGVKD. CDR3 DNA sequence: TGTGCCATCAACAACCTACAGGACTCCTACGAGCAGTACTTC. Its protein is CAINNLQDSYEQYF.

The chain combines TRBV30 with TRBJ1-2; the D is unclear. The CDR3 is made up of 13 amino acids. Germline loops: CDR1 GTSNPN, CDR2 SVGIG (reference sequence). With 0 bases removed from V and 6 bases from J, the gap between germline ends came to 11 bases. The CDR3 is CAWSVRVWDGYTF. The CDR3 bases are TGTGCCTGGAGTGTGCGGGTGTGGGATGGCTACACCTTC.

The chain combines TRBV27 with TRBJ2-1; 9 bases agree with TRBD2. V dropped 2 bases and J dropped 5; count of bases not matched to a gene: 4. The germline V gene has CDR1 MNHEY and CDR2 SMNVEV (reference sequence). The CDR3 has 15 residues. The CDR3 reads CASSLTASGDNEQFF. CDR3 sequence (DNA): TGTGCCAGCAGTTTAACGGCTAGCGGGGACAATGAGCAGTTCTTC.

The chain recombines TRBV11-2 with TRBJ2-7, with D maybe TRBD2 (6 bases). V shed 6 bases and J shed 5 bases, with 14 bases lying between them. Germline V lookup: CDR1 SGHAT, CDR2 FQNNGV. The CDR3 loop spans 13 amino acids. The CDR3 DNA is TGTGCCAGCAGGATGGGGGGTCTTCACGAGCAGTACTTC. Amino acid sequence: CASRMGGLHEQYF.

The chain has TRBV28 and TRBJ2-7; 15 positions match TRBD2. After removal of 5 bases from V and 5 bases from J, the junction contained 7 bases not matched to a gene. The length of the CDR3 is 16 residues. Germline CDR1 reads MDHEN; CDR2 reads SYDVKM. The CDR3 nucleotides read TGTGCCAGCAGTCACAGGACTAGCGGGAGGGTTCACGAGCAGTACTTC. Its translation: CASSHRTSGRVHEQYF. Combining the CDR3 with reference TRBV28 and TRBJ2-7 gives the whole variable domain DVKVTQSSRYLVKRTGEKVFLECVQDMDHENMFWYRQDPGLGLRLIYFSYDVKMKEKGDIPEGYSVSREKKERFSLILESASTNQTSMYLCASSHRTSGRVHEQYFGPGTRLTVT.

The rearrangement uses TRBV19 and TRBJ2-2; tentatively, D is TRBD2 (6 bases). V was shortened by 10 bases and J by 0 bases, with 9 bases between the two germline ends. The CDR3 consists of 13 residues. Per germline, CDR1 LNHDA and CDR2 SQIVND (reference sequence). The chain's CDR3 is CATSGANTGELFF. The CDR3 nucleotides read TGTGCCACCTCGGGAGCGAACACCGGGGAGCTGTTTTTT.

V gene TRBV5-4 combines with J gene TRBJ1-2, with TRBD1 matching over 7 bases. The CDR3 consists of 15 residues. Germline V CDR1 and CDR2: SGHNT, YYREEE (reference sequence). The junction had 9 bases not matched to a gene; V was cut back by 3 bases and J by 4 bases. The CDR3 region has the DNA TGTGCCAGCAGCTCGAAGACAGGGCTAGGCTATGGCTACACCTTC. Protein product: CASSSKTGLGYGYTF. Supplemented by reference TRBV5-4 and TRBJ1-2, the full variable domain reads ETGVTQSPTHLIKTRGQQVTLRCSSQSGHNTVSWYQQALGQGPQFIFQYYREEENGRGNFPPRFSGLQFPNYSSELNVNALELDDSALYLCASSSKTGLGYGYTFGSGTRLTVV.

This CDR3 reads CSVEKAGREETQYF. CDR3 in DNA: TGCAGCGTTGAAAAAGCGGGCCGGGAAGAGACCCAGTACTTC. This sequence joins TRBV29-1 and TRBJ2-5; a weak D match, TRBD2 (6 bases). Germline V CDR1 and CDR2: SQVTM, ANQGSEA. The CDR3 runs 14 residues. Between the trimmed V and J ends, which lost 2 bases and 3 bases, there was a span of 13 bases.

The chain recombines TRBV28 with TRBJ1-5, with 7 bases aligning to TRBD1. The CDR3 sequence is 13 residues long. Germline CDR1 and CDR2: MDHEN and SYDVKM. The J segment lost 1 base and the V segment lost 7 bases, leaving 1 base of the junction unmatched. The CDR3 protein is CASKGQSNQPQHF. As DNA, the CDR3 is TGTGCCAGCAAGGGACAGAGCAATCAGCCCCAGCATTTT.

The CDR3 loop reads CASSRQTGAYGYTF. The CDR3 DNA reads as TGTGCCAGCAGTAGACAGACAGGGGCCTATGGCTACACCTTC. The chain combines TRBV28 with TRBJ1-2; 8 bases agree with TRBD1. V shed 5 bases, J shed 4 bases, and the junction held 6 bases outside the gene matches. The CDR3 extends over 14 amino acids. Germline V gene lookup returns CDR1 MDHEN and CDR2 SYDVKM.